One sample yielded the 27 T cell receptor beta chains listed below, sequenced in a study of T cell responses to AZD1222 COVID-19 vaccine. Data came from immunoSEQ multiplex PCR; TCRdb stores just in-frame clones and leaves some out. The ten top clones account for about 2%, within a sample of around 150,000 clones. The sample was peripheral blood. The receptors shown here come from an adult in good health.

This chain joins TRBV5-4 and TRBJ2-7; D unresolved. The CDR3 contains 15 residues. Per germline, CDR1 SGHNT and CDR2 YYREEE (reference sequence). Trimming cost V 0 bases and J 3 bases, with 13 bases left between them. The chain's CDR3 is CASSLGREWDYEQYF. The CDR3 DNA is TGTGCCAGCAGCTTGGGTAGGGAATGGGACTACGAGCAGTACTTC. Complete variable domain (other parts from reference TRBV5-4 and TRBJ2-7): ETGVTQSPTHLIKTRGQQVTLRCSSQSGHNTVSWYQQALGQGPQFIFQYYREEENGRGNFPPRFSGLQFPNYSSELNVNALELDDSALYLCASSLGREWDYEQYFGPGTRLTVT.

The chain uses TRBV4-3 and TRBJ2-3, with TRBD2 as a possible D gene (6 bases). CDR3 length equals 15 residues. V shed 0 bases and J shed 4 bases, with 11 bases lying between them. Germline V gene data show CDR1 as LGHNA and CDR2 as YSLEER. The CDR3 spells CASSQDLGGADTQYF. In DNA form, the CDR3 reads TGCGCCAGCAGCCAAGATCTGGGGGGAGCAGATACGCAGTATTTT.

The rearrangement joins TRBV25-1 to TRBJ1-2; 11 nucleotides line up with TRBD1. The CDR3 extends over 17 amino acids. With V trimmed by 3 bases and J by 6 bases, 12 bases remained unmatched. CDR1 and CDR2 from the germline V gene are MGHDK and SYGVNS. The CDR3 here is CASSDYNPGQGGHGYTF. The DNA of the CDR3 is TGTGCCAGCAGTGACTATAATCCGGGACAGGGGGGACATGGCTACACCTTC.

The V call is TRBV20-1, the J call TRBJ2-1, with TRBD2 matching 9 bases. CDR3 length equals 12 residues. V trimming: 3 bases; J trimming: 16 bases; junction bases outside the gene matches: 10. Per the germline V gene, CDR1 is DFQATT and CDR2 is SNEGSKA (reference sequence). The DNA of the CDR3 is TGCAGTGCTAGTTCGGGCGGGGGGGCCAATTTCTTC. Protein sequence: CSASSGGGANFF.

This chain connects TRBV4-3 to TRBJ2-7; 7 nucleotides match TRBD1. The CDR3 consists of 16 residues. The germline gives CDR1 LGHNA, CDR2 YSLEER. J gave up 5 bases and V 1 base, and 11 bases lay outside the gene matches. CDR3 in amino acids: CASSQGPPTGSHEQYF. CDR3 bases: TGCGCCAGCAGCCAAGGCCCCCCGACAGGGTCCCACGAGCAGTACTTC.

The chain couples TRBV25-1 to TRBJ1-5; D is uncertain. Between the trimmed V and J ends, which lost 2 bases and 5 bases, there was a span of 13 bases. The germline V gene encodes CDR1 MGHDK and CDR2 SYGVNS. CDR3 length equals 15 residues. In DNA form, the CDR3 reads TGTGCCAGCAGTGAAAAGGGATCAGGCTATCAGCCCCAGCATTTT. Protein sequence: CASSEKGSGYQPQHF.

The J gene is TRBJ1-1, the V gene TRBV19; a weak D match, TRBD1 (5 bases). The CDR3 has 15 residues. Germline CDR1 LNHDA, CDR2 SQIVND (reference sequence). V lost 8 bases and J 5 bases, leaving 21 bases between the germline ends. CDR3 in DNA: TGTGCCAGTGAATATCGGGGGGATGGTAGAACTGAAGCTTTCTTT. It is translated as CASEYRGDGRTEAFF.

In DNA form, the CDR3 reads TGTGCCAGCAGCTTAGAAGGCCAGCGCACAGATACGCAGTATTTT. It is translated as CASSLEGQRTDTQYF. The V call is TRBV7-9, the J call TRBJ2-3; unclear D gene. CDR1 is SEHNR, CDR2 FQNEAQ, per germline (reference sequence). Trimming removed 1 base at V and 1 base at J, with 9 bases between. The CDR3 runs 15 residues. Based on the CDR3 plus reference TRBV7-9 and TRBJ2-3, the full variable domain is DTGVSQNPRHKITKRGQNVTFRCDPISEHNRLYWYRQTLGQGPEFLTYFQNEAQLEKSRLLSDRFSAERPKGSFSTLEIQRTEQGDSAMYLCASSLEGQRTDTQYFGPGTRLTVL.

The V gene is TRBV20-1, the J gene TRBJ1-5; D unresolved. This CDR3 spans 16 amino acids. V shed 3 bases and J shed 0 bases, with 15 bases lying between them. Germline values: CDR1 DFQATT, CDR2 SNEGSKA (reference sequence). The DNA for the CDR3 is TGCAGTGCTAGTAGAGGAGGGTCTTATAGCAATCAGCCCCAGCATTTT. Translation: CSASRGGSYSNQPQHF.

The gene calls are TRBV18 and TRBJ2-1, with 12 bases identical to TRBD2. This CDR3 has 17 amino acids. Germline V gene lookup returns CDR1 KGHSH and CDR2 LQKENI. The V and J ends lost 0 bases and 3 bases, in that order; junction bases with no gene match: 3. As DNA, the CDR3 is TGTGCCAGCTCACCACCGAAACTAGCGGGGGGCTACAATGAGCAGTTCTTC. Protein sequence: CASSPPKLAGGYNEQFF.

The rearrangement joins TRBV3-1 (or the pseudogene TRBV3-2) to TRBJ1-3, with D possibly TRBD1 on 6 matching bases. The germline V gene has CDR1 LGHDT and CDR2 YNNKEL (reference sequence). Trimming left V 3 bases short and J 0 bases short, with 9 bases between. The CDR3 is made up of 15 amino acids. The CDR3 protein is CASSHRTASGNTIYF. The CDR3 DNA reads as TGTGCCAGCAGCCATCGGACAGCCTCTGGAAACACCATATATTTT.

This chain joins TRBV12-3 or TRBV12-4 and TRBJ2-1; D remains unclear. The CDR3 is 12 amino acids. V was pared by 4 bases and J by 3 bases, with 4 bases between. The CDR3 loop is CASSYLYNEQFF. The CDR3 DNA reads TGTGCCAGCAGTTACCTCTACAATGAGCAGTTCTTC.

The CDR3 DNA reads TGCGCCAGCAGCCAAGGCGAGAACACTGAAGCTTTCTTT. Residues: CASSQGENTEAFF. V is TRBV4-1 and J is TRBJ1-1; unclear D gene. Between the trimmed V and J ends, which lost 1 base and 1 base, there was a span of 4 bases. The CDR3 contains 13 residues. Germline V lookup: CDR1 MGHRA, CDR2 YSYEKL.

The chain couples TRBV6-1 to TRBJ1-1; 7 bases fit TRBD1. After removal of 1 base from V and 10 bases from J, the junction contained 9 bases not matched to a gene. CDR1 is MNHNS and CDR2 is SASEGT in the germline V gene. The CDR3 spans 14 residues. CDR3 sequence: CASSEDGTAGGAFF. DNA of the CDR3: TGTGCCAGCAGTGAAGACGGGACAGCGGGTGGAGCTTTCTTT.

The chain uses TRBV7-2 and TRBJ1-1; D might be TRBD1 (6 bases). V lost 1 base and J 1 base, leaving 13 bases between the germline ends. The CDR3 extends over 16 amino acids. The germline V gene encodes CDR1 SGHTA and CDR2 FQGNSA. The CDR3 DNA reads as TGTGCCAGCAGCTTAGGCGTACGGGGGCGGAACACTGAAGCTTTCTTT. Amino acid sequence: CASSLGVRGRNTEAFF.

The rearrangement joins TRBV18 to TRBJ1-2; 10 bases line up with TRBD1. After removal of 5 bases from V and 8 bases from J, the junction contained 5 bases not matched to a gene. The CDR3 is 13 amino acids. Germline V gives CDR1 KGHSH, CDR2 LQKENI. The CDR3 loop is CASSTRDRGGYTF. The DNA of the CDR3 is TGTGCCAGCTCAACACGGGACAGGGGCGGCTACACCTTC.

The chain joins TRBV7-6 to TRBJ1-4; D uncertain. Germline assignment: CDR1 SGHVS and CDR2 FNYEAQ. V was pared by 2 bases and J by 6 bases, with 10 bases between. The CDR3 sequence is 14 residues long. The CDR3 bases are TGTGCCAGCAGCTTACCAGGTCCCTATGAAAAACTGTTTTTT. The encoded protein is CASSLPGPYEKLFF.

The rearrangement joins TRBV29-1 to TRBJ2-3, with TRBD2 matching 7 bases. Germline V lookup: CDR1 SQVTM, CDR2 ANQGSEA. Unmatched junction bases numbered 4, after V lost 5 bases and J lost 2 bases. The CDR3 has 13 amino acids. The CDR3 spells CSVFRLATDTQYF. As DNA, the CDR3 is TGCAGCGTTTTTCGACTAGCCACAGATACGCAGTATTTT.

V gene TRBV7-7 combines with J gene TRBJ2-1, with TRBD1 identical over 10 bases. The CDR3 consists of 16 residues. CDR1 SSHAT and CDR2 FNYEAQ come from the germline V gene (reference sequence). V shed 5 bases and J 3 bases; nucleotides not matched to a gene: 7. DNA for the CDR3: TGTGCCAGCAGCGCGGGACAGGGGACCCTCTACAATGAGCAGTTCTTC. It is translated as CASSAGQGTLYNEQFF.

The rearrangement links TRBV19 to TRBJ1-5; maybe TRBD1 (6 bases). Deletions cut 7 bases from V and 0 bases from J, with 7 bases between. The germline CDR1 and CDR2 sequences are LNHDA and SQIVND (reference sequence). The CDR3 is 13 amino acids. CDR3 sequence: CASNRDSNQPQHF. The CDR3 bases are TGTGCCAGTAACAGGGATAGCAATCAGCCCCAGCATTTT.

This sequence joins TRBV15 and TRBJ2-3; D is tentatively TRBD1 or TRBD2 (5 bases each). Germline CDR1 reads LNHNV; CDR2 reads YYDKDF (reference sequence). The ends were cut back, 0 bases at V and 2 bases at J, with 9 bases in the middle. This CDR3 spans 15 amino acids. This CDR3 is CATSRDGAATDTQYF. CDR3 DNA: TGTGCCACCAGCAGAGACGGGGCAGCCACAGATACGCAGTATTTT. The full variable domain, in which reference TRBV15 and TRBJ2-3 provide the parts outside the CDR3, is DAMVIQNPRYQVTQFGKPVTLSCSQTLNHNVMYWYQQKSSQAPKLLFHYYDKDFNNEADTPDNFQSRRPNTSFCFLDIRSPGLGDTAMYLCATSRDGAATDTQYFGPGTRLTVL.

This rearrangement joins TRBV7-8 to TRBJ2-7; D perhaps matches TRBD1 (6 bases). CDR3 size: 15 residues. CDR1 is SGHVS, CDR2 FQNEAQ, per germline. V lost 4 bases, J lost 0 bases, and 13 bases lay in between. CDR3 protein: CASSSYRASSYEQYF. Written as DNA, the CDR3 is TGTGCCAGCAGCTCCTACAGGGCGAGCTCCTACGAGCAGTACTTC.

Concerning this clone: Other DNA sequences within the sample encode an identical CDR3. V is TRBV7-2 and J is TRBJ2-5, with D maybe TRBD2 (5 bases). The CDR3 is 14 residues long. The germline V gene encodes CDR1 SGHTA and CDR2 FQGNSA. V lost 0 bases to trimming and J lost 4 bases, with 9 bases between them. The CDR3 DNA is TGTGCCAGCAGCTTAGCTGGGAGAGGAGAGACCCAGTACTTC. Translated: CASSLAGRGETQYF.

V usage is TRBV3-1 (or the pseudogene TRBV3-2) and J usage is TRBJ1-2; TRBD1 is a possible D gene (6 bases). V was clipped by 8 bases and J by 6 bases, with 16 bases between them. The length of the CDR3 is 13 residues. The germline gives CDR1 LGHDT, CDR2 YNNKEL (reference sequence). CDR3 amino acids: CASATSGDHGYTF. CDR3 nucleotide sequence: TGTGCCAGCGCGACCTCAGGGGACCATGGCTACACCTTC.

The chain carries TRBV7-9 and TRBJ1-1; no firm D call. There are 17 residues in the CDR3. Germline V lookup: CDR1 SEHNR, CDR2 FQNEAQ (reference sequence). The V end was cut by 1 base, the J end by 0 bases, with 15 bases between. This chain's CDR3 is CASSLGSMASVNTEAFF. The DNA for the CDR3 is TGTGCCAGCAGCTTAGGGAGTATGGCTTCAGTGAACACTGAAGCTTTCTTT.

CDR3 sequence: CASSPDRASPLHF. In DNA, the CDR3 is TGCGCCAGCAGCCCGGACAGGGCTTCACCCCTCCACTTT. V usage is TRBV5-1 and J usage is TRBJ1-6, with 8 nucleotides matching TRBD1. J was trimmed by 9 bases and V by 4 bases; bases with no gene match: 3. Germline V gene sequence: CDR1 SGHRS, CDR2 YFSETQ. The CDR3 has 13 amino acids.

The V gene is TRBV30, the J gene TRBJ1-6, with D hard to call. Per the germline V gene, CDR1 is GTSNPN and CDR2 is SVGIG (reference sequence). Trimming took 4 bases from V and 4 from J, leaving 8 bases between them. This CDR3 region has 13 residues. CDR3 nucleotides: TGTGCCTGGACTCGGTTATATAATTCACCCCTCCACTTT. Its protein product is CAWTRLYNSPLHF.